In this sample, the clone carrying this T cell receptor beta chain turned up many times. Sorting was used to obtain naive CD8 T cells (CD8+CD4-CCR7+CD45RA+). TCRdb re-called the PCR reads through MiXCR, storing one row per CDR3 protein. The sample lists about half a million distinct CDR3 sequences, about 22% occurring once. The sample comes from a study of molecular identifiers for immune sequencing clone quantification. The CDR3 has 13 residues. Germline loops: CDR1 SGHDN, CDR2 FVKESK. V gave up 3 bases and J gave up 3 bases; unmatched junction bases: 1. This chain connects TRBV14 to TRBJ2-5; 7 bases are a match to TRBD2. Sequenced: naive CD8+ T cells from blood, with Jurkat cell RNA spiked in. Subset meaning: FACS-sorted CD8+CD4-CCR7+CD45RA+ naive T cells. The sequence derives from a human donor in good health. Some libraries in this study had Jurkat cell RNA spiked in. The CDR3 loop is CASSQLAEETQYF. CDR3 DNA: TGTGCCAGCAGCCAGCTAGCGGAAGAGACCCAGTACTTC. The full variable domain, rest sourced from reference TRBV14 and TRBJ2-5, is EAGVTQFPSHSVIEKGQTVTLRCDPISGHDNLYWYRRVMGKEIKFLLHFVKESKQDESGMPNNRFLAERTGGTYSTLKVQPAELEDSGVYFCASSQLAEETQYFGPGTRLLVL.